A single sample gave rise to the 8 T cell receptor beta chains below, sequenced in a study of breast tumors, draining lymph nodes, adjacent tissues. Each CDR3 protein gets one entry after TCRdb re-called the multiplex PCR reads with MiXCR. The data show 170,000 or so distinct CDR3 sequences, 30% to 35% seen once. Breast cancer patients provided tissue from their axillary draining lymph nodes. Sample: axillary lymph node tissue. Every receptor here comes from a female donor with breast cancer. Some clones in this sample may be carry-over from other donors' samples.

This rearrangement joins TRBV15 to TRBJ2-5; maybe TRBD1 (6 bases). The germline V gene encodes CDR1 LNHNV and CDR2 YYDKDF (reference sequence). The V end lost 7 bases, the J end lost 0 bases, and 12 bases lay between the germline ends. CDR3 length: 14 residues. In DNA, the CDR3 is TGTGCCACCAATGGGGGCCGTGACCAAGAGACCCAGTACTTC. Translated, it gives CATNGGRDQETQYF.

This clonotype was recorded a few times. The rearrangement uses TRBV6-2 or TRBV6-3 and TRBJ2-7, with 9 bases identical to TRBD2. CDR1 and CDR2 (germline): MNHEY, SVGEGT. CDR3 size: 15 residues. Losses at the gene ends were 4 bases for V and 3 bases for J; bases not matched to a gene: 7. CDR3 region: CASSSAGGRIYEQYF. The CDR3 bases are TGTGCCAGCAGTTCTGCGGGGGGGCGCATCTACGAGCAGTACTTC.

This clonotype was seen repeatedly, ten times or more. V and J are TRBV6-6 and TRBJ2-1; D unresolved. CDR3 size: 15 residues. Trimming took 2 bases from V and 2 from J, leaving 10 bases between them. From germline, CDR1 is MNHNY and CDR2 SVGAGI (reference sequence). CDR3 sequence reads: CASSYNYQPYNEQFF. The CDR3 coding sequence is TGTGCCAGCAGTTACAACTACCAGCCCTACAATGAGCAGTTCTTC.

This clonotype was seen at least ten times. The rearrangement uses TRBV12-3 or TRBV12-4 and TRBJ2-2; D is uncertain. V lost 6 bases to trimming and J lost 7 bases, with 3 bases between them. CDR3 length: 10 residues. For the CDR3, the DNA is TGTGCCAGCAGGGGCGGGGAGCTGTTTTTT. Protein product: CASRGGELFF.

This chain joins TRBV10-1 and TRBJ1-1; the D is unclear. The CDR3 has 16 residues. V was shortened by 0 bases and J by 0 bases, with 11 bases between the two germline ends. Per the germline V gene, CDR1 is WNHNN and CDR2 is SYGVQD (reference sequence). The CDR3 reads CASSESVPTMNTEAFF. The CDR3 DNA reads TGCGCCAGCAGTGAGTCGGTTCCTACCATGAACACTGAAGCTTTCTTT.

A remark on this clonotype: This may be a read error, as it is one base from a much larger clone. The V gene is TRBV4-2, the J gene TRBJ2-3; no definite D call. Germline V gene data show CDR1 as LGHNA and CDR2 as YNFKEQ. The CDR3 sequence is 15 residues long. CDR3 nucleotides: TGTGCCAGCGGCCAAGGCCTTCCCCCCACAGATACGCAGTATTTT. Residues: CASGQGLPPTDTQYF.

This chain joins TRBV6-6 and TRBJ1-3; no clear D. CDR1 and CDR2 from the germline V gene are MNHNY and SVGAGI (reference sequence). The CDR3 contains 14 residues. The V end was cut by 5 bases, the J end by 4 bases, with 12 bases between. The CDR3 spells CASSHEAVGNTIYF. In DNA, the CDR3 is TGTGCCAGCAGTCACGAGGCCGTCGGAAACACCATATATTTT.

Note on this clonotype: A much larger clone differs by one base, so this may be a read error. The rearrangement links TRBV20-1 to TRBJ2-1; D remains ambiguous. Looked up from germline, CDR1 is DFQATT and CDR2 is SNEGSKA (reference sequence). This CDR3 region has 14 residues. V shed 2 bases and J shed 9 bases, with 17 bases lying between them. In nucleotides, the CDR3 is TGCAGTGCTAGAACGACTGCTTATCGCACTGAGCAGTTCTTC. This encodes CSARTTAYRTEQFF.